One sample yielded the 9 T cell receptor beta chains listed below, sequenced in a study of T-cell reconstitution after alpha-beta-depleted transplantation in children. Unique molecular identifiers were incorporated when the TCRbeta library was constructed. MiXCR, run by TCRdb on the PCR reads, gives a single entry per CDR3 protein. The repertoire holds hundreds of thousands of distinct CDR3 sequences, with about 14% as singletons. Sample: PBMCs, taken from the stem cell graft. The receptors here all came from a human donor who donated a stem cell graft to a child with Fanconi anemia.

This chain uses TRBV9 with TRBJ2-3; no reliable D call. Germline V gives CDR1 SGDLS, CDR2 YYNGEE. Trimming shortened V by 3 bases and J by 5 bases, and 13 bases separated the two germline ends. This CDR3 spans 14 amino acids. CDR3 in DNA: TGTGCCAGCAGCGCCCAGCTAACAAAAGATACGCAGTATTTT. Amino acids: CASSAQLTKDTQYF. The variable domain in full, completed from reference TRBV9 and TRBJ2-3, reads DSGVTQTPKHLITATGQRVTLRCSPRSGDLSVYWYQQSLDQGLQFLIQYYNGEERAKGNILERFSAQQFPDLHSELNLSSLELGDSALYFCASSAQLTKDTQYFGPGTRLTVL.

CDR3 protein: CASSLSAAYTDTQYF. CDR3 in DNA: TGTGCCAGCAGTTTATCAGCGGCTTACACAGATACGCAGTATTTT. The rearrangement joins TRBV28 to TRBJ2-3, with a weak D call TRBD2 (5 bases). CDR3 length equals 15 residues. V shed 1 base and J shed 2 bases, with 10 bases lying between them. Germline CDR1 MDHEN, CDR2 SYDVKM.

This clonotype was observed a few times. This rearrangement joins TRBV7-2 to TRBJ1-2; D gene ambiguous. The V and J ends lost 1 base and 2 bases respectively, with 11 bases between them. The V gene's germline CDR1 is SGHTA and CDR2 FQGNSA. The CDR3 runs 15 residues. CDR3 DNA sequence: TGTGCCAGCAGCTTAGAAGTCAGGTTAAACTATGGCTACACCTTC. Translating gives CASSLEVRLNYGYTF.

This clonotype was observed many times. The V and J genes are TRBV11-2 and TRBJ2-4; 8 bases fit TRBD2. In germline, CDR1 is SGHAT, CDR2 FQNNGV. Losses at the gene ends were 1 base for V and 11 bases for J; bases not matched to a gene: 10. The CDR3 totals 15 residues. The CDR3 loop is CASSLAHGGDIVQYF. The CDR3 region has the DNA TGTGCCAGCAGCTTAGCCCACGGGGGGGACATAGTTCAGTACTTC.

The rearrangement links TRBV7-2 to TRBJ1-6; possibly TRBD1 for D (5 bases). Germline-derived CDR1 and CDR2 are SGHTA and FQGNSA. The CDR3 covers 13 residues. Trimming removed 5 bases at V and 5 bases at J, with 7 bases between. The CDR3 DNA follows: TGTGCCAGCAGCCGACAGAATAATTCACCCCTCCACTTT. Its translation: CASSRQNNSPLHF.

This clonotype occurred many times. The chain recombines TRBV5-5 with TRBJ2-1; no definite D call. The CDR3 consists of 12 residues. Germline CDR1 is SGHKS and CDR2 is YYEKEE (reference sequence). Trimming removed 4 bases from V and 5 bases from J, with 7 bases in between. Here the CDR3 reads CASSPVNNEQFF. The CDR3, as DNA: TGTGCCAGCAGCCCGGTGAACAATGAGCAGTTCTTC.

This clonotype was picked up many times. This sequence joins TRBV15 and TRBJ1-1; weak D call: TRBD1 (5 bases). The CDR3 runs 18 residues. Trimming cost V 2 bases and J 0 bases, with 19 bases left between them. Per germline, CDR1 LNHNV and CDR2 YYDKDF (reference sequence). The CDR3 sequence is CATSRKRGEFGVNTEAFF. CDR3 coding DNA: TGTGCCACCAGCAGAAAAAGGGGAGAGTTTGGGGTGAACACTGAAGCTTTCTTT.

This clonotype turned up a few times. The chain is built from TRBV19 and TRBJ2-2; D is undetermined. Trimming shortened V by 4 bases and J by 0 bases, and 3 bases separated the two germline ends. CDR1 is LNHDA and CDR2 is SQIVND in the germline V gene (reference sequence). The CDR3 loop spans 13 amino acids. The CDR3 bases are TGTGCCAGTAGTAAGACGAACACCGGGGAGCTGTTTTTT. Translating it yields CASSKTNTGELFF.

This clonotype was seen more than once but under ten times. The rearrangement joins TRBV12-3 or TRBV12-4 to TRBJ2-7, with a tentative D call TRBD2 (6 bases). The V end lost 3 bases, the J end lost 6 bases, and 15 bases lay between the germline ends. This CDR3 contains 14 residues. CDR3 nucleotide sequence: TGTGCCAGCAGTTTCAGTGCGGGGAGCGGCGAGCAGTACTTC. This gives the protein CASSFSAGSGEQYF.